This T cell receptor beta chain came from a study of blood T cell repertoires in COVID-19. Overall study context: Samples of COVID-19 (acute and convalescent) were obtained from the United States, Italy and Spain. Sources were T cells, B-cell-depleted T cells, or PBMCs; the material itself was cDNA or gDNA.

How the authors handled the data: Scientists estimated how many nucleated cells there were by amplifying reference gene primers. The data were produced by immunoSEQ multiplex PCR, yet TCRdb's version contains in-frame clones alone and is incomplete. The V and J calls and clone size come from that table; D and trimming were worked out from the DNA. The profile covers some 56,000 clones, with 70% to 75% appearing a single time and about 17% taken by the ten largest. In this sample, this clone turned up once. CDR1 SQVTM and CDR2 ANQGSEA come from the germline V gene. The CDR3 spans 14 residues. V was cut by 2 bases and J by 5 bases, with 15 bases left in between.

The source is a woman aged 50 to 60 with active or convalescent COVID-19. The genes are TRBV29-1 and TRBJ1-2; unclear D gene. Sequenced: peripheral blood. The CDR3 sequence is CSVEPPPDNYGYTF. The CDR3 DNA reads as TGCAGCGTTGAACCCCCCCCCGACAATTATGGCTACACCTTC.